The rows below give T cell receptor beta chains drawn from one sample of a study of cytomegalovirus exposure and HLA in healthy donors. TCRdb's table, derived via immunoSEQ multiplex PCR, lists solely in-frame clones and lacks some. The data hold roughly 150,000 clones, with approximately 84% observed a single time. Sequenced sample: PBMCs. Receptors were obtained from a man aged 25-40 years in good health and CMV-seropositive. Each CDR3 is given without its conserved first and last residue. The order of the fields is V gene, CDR3 protein.

TRBV19,ASTVRDSHHPNYGYT
TRBV28,ASRGTSGSRETQY
TRBV2,ASSGPGGREGETQY
TRBV4-1,ASSRGRSGTEAF
TRBV7-9,ASSMMGGRKGNQPQH
TRBV6-1,ASSEVRTRHY
TRBV7-8,ASSFGLAGADGELF
TRBV7-9,ASSTSNTGGAEQY
TRBV19,ASVGLAQNEQF
TRBV11-2,ASSLVGQFTGELF
TRBV6-1,ASIRLEGNQPQH
TRBV11-2,ASSSGTSGGAGETQY
TRBV27,ASSSYRGLSGANVLT
TRBV7-6,ASSPTEHNSPLH
TRBV10-3,AISDDMGPEAF
TRBV7-9,ASSSGTGTSSYEQY
TRBV5-6,ASSFPTAGAMNTEAF
TRBV5-5,ASSLVPGGSYGYT
TRBV5-6,ASSLTSGGVWSTDTQY
TRBV11-2,ASSLARGRVETQY
TRBV18,ASSPQRNTEAF
TRBV19,ASSISRLAGGWNEQF
TRBV5-1,ASSLVPGLAGGTPGELF